Described below is a single T cell receptor (beta chain) sequence and its context. Its antigen is currently unknown. The sample is drawn from a study of cytomegalovirus exposure and HLA in healthy donors. Study context: There were approximately 400 genotyped donors. Of these, 81% fell in the genetic ancestry cluster associated with self-reported Caucasian donors.

Findings of the study overall: Serostatus for CMV was the only available immune exposure information. Segments of the TCR beta V type were, in most cases, productive about 87% or about 30% of the time in an earlier analysis.

PCR amplification relied on 60 Vbeta primers (plus 13 Jbeta primers). The assay was immunoSEQ multiplex PCR, and TCRdb's table has in-frame clones only and misses some. The table lists about 220,000 clones, more than 75% of them singletons. There are 16 residues in the CDR3. The germline CDR1 and CDR2 sequences are MNHNS and SASEGT. V lost 1 base, J lost 7 bases, and 17 bases lay in between. The specimen sequenced was PBMCs. The rearrangement joins TRBV6-1 to TRBJ1-5; D perhaps matches TRBD1 (5 bases). The receptor's source is a man aged 35 to 55 in good health and CMV-seropositive. CDR3 in amino acids: CASSEEKQVSWQPQHF. The CDR3 region has the DNA TGTGCCAGCAGTGAAGAGAAACAGGTGTCGTGGCAGCCCCAGCATTTT.